These T cell receptor beta chains were read from a single sample in a study of neurological immune-mediated disorders. TCRdb independently ran MiXCR on the 5' RACE reads; one entry per CDR3 protein. The sample has under 75,000 distinct CDR3 sequences, about 3.4% seen once. The specimen sequenced was PBMCs. The source is a woman aged 55-75 years with multiple sclerosis. Each CDR3 is given with its conserved first and last residue. The D gene is left open where the match is weak. Rows may omit the clone size; those that give it use once, few, many or a size class.

many TRBD1 TRBJ1-2 TRBV14 TGTGCCAGCAGCCGGGACCTCCGACAGGGGCACTATGGCTACACCTTC CASSRDLRQGHYGYTF
many NA TRBJ2-4 TRBV4-1 TGCGCCAGCAGCCCAGGGCGACTAGCCAAAAACATTCAGTACTTC CASSPGRLAKNIQYF
many NA TRBJ2-2 TRBV20-1 TGCAGTGCTGTAAAAGACGGGGAGCTGTTTTTT CSAVKDGELFF
many NA TRBJ1-2 TRBV29-1 TGCAGCGATCGGAGCTTAAACTATGGCTACACCTTC CSDRSLNYGYTF
many NA TRBJ2-2 TRBV12-3/TRBV12-4 TGTGCCAGCAGCCGACAGCCGCCCGGGGAGCTGTTTTTT CASSRQPPGELFF
many NA TRBJ1-6 TRBV6-2/TRBV6-3 TGTGCCAGCAGCGCGAGTGGAGTAGCAAATTCACCCCTCCACTTT CASSASGVANSPLHF
many TRBD2 TRBJ2-7 TRBV5-4 TGTGCCAGCAGCGCGGGACTAGCGGGAGTCGAGCAGTACTTC CASSAGLAGVEQYF
many NA TRBJ2-5 TRBV20-1 TGCAGTGCCCCGATAGGCCCGCGGGAGACCCAGTACTTC CSAPIGPRETQYF
many NA TRBJ2-1 TRBV20-1 TGCAGTGCTAGAGATCGGTCCGGGGGAAATGAGCAGTTCTTC CSARDRSGGNEQFF
NA TRBD2 TRBJ2-4 TRBV29-1 TGCAGCGTGAGCAGGGAGGGCATTCAGTACTTC CSVSREGIQYF
many NA TRBJ1-5 TRBV20-1 TGCAGTGCGACCACGACAGGTCTAACCCAGCATTTT CSATTTGLTQHF
many TRBD2 TRBJ2-7 TRBV5-1 TGCGCCAGCGAAACCGGGACTAGCGGGAGGAAGGAGCAGTACTTC CASETGTSGRKEQYF